The clone carrying this TCR beta chain was seen just once. The target antigen is unknown. The sample comes from a study of shared clonotypes between healthy human individuals. Findings and limits, study-wide: Generally, naive subsets came out with larger estimated richness than memory subsets.

Only in-frame clones appear in the TCRdb table, and some are missing; sequencing was by immunoSEQ multiplex PCR. Of some 1.4 million clones listed, roughly 95% are singletons. Germline lookup yields CDR1 MDHEN and CDR2 SYDVKM. The CDR3 has 13 amino acids. V lost 8 bases to trimming and J lost 6 bases; unmatched junction nucleotides: 5. The chain couples TRBV28 to TRBJ2-1; 9 nucleotides align to TRBD1. The receptor was isolated from a man younger than 40 in good health. The sample comprised naive CD4+ T cells sorted from blood. Subset indicated: CD45RA+ positively selected. CDR3 protein: CASRDRARNEQFF. The CDR3 DNA follows: TGTGCCAGCCGGGACAGGGCCCGCAATGAGCAGTTCTTC.